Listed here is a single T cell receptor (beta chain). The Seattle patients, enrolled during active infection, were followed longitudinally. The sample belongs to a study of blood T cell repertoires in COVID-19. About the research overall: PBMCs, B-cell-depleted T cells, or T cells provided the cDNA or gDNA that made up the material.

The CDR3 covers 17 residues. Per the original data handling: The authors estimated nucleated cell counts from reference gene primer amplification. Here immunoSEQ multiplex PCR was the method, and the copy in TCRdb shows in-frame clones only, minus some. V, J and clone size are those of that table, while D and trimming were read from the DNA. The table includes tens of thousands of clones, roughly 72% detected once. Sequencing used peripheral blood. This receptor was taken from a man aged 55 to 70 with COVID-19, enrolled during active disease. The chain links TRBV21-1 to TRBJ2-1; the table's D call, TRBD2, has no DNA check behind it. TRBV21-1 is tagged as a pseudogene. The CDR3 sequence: CASSKEEGLAGVREQFF. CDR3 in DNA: TGTGCCAGCAGCAAAGAGGAGGGACTAGCGGGGGTGAGGGAGCAGTTCTTC.